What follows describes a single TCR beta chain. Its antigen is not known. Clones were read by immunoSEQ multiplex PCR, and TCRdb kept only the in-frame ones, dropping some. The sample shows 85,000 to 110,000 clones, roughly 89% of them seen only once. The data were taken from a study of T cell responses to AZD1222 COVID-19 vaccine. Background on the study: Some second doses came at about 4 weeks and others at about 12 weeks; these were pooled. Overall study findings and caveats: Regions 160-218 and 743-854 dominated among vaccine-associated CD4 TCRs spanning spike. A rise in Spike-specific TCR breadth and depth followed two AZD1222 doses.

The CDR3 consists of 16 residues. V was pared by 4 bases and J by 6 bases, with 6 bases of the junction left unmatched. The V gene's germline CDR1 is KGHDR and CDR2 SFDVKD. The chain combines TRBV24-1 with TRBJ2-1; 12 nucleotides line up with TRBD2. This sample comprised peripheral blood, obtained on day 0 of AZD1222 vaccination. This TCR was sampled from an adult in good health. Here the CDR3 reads CATSDRGLAGFNEQFF. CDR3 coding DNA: TGTGCCACCAGTGACCGGGGACTAGCGGGCTTCAATGAGCAGTTCTTC.